Given below is one T cell receptor beta chain in context. As yet, its antigen is unknown. V was cut by 3 bases and J by 3 bases, with 9 bases left in between. Per germline, CDR1 LNHNV and CDR2 YYDKDF (reference sequence). The CDR3 extends over 15 amino acids. This record comes from a study of T cells in Graves' hyperthyroidism and ophthalmopathy. Study conclusions and caveats: Appearing also in blood were most of the thyroid clonotypes expanded above 0.001.

Graves' hyperthyroidism qualified as stable when ophthalmopathy did not progress within 18 months. The PBMCs were taken from more than 8 ml of fresh peripheral blood. There were TCR beta CDR3 regions amplified from RNA transcripts. First-round RT-PCR with HTBI primers amplified the TCR CDR3 region. MiXCR, applied by TCRdb to the multiplex PCR reads, yields one record per CDR3 protein. The sample holds hundreds of thousands of distinct CDR3 sequences, around 39% seen once. The gene calls are TRBV15 and TRBJ1-6, with a possible D match to TRBD1 (5 bases). This sequence was found in a man in his late teens or twenties with Graves' hyperthyroidism. Sequenced sample: blood. The CDR3 is CATSSVQDYNSPLHF. The CDR3 bases are TGTGCCACCAGCAGCGTACAGGACTATAATTCACCCCTCCACTTT.